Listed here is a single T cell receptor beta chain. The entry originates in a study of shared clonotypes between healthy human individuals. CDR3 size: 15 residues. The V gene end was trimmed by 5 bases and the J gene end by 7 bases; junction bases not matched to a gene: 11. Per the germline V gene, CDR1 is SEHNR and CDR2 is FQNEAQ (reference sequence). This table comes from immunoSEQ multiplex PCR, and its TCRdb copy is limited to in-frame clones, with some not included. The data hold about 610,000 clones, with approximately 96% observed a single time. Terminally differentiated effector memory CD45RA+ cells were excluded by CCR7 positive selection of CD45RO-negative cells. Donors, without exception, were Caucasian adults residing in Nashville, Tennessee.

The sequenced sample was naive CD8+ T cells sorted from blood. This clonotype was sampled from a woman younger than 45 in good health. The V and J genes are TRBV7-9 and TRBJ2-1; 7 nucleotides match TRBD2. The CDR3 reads CASSLETSPGNEQFF. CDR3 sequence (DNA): TGTGCCAGCAGCCTAGAGACTAGCCCCGGGAATGAGCAGTTCTTC.